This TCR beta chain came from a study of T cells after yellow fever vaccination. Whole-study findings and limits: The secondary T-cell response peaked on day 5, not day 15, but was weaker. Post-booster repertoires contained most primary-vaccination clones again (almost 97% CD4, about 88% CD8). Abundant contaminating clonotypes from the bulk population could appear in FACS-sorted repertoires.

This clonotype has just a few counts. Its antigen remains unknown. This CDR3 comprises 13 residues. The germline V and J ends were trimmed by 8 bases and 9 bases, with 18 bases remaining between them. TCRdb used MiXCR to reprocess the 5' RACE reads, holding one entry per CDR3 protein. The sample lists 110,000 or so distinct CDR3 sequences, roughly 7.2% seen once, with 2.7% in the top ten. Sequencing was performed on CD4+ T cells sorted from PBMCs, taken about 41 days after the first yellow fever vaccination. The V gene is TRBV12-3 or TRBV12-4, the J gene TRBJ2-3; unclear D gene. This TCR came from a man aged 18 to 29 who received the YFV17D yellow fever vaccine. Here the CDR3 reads CASLVQGSRTQYF. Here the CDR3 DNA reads TGTGCCAGCCTCGTTCAAGGGTCCCGGACGCAGTATTTT.